The present TCR beta chain was sequenced within a study of CD8+ T cells in alopecia areata. Points from the study as a whole: In scalp and blood, many expanded lesional clones persisted during tofacitinib. Among the 100 top clones, expanded CD8+ clones, like scalp clonality, were significantly decreased by tofacitinib.

Treatment indicated: oral pan-JAK inhibitor, 5-10 mg twice daily. Sequencing relied on a cDNA template that was reverse transcribed from extracted RNA. The method was immunoSEQ multiplex PCR; TCRdb's version includes in-frame clones alone and lacks a portion of them. The sample has 150,000 or so clones, around 71% seen once. This clone has only a few counts. Its specificity is not known. Germline CDR1 ENHRY, CDR2 SYGVKD. There are 12 residues in the CDR3. V lost 1 base and J 8 bases, leaving 8 bases between the germline ends. The sample here was CD4+ T cells sorted from blood, taken at week 4, from a patient treated with tofacitinib. This clonotype was sampled from a human donor with alopecia areata. The V call is TRBV10-3, the J call TRBJ1-2; D remains ambiguous. DNA for the CDR3: TGTGCCATCAGTGAGTACACTAGGGGCTACACCTTC. It encodes CAISEYTRGYTF.